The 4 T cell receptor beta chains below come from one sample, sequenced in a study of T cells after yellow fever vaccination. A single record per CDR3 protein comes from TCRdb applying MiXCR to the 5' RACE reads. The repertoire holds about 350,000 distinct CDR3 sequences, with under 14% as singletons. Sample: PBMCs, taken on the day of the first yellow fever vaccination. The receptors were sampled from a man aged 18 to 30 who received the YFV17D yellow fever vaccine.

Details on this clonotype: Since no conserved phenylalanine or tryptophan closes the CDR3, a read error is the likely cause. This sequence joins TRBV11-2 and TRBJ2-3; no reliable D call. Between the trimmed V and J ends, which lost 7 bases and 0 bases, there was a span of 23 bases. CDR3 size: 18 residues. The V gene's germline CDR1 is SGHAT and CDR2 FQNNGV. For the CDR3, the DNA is TGTGCCAGCACCCACACCGGTCCGGGCCCCTTAAGCACAGATACGCAGTATATT. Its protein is CASTHTGPGPLSTDTQYI.

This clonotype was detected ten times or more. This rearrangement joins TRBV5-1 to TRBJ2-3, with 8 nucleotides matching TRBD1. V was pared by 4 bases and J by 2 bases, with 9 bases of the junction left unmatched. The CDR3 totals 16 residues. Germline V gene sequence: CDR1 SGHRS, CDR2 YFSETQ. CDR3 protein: CASSHSRTGITDTQYF. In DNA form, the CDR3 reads TGCGCCAGCAGCCACTCAAGGACAGGGATCACAGATACGCAGTATTTT.

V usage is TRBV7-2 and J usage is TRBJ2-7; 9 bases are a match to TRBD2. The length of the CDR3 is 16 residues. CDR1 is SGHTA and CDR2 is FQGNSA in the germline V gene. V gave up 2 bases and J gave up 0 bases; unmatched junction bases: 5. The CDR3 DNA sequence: TGTGCCAGCAGCTTATCGAGCGGGGGGAGCTCCTACGAGCAGTACGTC. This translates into CASSLSSGGSSYEQYV.

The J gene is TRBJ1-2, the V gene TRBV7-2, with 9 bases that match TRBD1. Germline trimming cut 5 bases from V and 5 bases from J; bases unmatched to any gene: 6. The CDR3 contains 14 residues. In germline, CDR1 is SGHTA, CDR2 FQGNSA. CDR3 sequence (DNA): TGTGCCAGCAGCGACCGGGACAGGGTTTATGGCTACACCTTC. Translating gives CASSDRDRVYGYTF.